This TCR beta chain was profiled in a study of T cell changes during pregnancy in multiple sclerosis. This CDR3 contains 20 residues. Germline loops: CDR1 SNHLY, CDR2 FYNNEI. V lost 3 bases, J lost 0 bases, and 24 bases lay in between. Only in-frame clones appear in the TCRdb table, and some are missing; sequencing was by immunoSEQ multiplex PCR. This table has roughly 39,000 clones, about 90% appearing once. This specimen consisted of CD4+ T cells from peripheral blood mononuclear cells, obtained after pregnancy. The receptor's source is a female donor in good health, enrolled as a control in a pregnancy study. The chain uses TRBV2 and TRBJ1-5; D is perhaps TRBD1 (6 bases). The DNA for the CDR3 is TGTGCCAGCAGTGAGAACATCGGGCAGGGGCGCGACAATAGCAATCAGCCCCAGCATTTT. Translating it yields CASSENIGQGRDNSNQPQHF.